One and the same sample provided the 3 T cell receptor beta chains below, sequenced in a study of control samples from healthy donors and cancer patients (dated by TCRdb to about 2020). Library creation used the immunoSEQ multiplex PCR assay. The clones in this table, taken by TCRdb from immuneACCESS, are in-frame only. Not every clone is retained; where verified, under half of the shortfall comes from an unresolved V gene, and the cause of the rest is unknown. This sample holds about 40,000 clones; approximately 90% were observed only once. In total, the top ten clones hold more than 3% of the sample. Sequenced input: blood. The source is a woman between 50 and 59 years old in good health.

In its sample, this clone was seen once. The V call is TRBV3-1 (or the pseudogene TRBV3-2), the J call TRBJ1-5, with D hard to call. The germline gives CDR1 LGHDT, CDR2 YNNKEL (reference sequence). The CDR3 consists of 15 residues. The V gene lost 0 bases and the J gene lost 3 bases, with 9 bases spanning the gap. In DNA, the CDR3 is TGTGCCAGCAGCCAAGATTGGGCAGTCAATCAGCCCCAGCATTTT. This translates into CASSQDWAVNQPQHF.

This chain connects TRBV5-1 to TRBJ1-1, with D tentatively TRBD1 (6 bases). Deletions cut 9 bases from V and 0 bases from J, with 18 bases between. The V gene's germline CDR1 is SGHRS and CDR2 YFSETQ. The CDR3 is made up of 15 amino acids. CDR3: CATMEGGGLNTEAFF. The CDR3 bases are TGCGCCACCATGGAGGGGGGTGGGTTGAACACTGAAGCTTTCTTT.

This clone appeared a few times. V and J are TRBV7-2 and TRBJ2-1; a weak D match, TRBD2 (7 bases). Germline CDR1 SGHTA, CDR2 FQGNSA. V was trimmed by 3 bases and J by 15 bases, leaving 12 bases between them. The CDR3 consists of 11 residues. The CDR3 spells CASSFWGGWFF. The DNA of the CDR3 is TGTGCCAGCAGCTTTTGGGGGGGCTGGTTCTTC.